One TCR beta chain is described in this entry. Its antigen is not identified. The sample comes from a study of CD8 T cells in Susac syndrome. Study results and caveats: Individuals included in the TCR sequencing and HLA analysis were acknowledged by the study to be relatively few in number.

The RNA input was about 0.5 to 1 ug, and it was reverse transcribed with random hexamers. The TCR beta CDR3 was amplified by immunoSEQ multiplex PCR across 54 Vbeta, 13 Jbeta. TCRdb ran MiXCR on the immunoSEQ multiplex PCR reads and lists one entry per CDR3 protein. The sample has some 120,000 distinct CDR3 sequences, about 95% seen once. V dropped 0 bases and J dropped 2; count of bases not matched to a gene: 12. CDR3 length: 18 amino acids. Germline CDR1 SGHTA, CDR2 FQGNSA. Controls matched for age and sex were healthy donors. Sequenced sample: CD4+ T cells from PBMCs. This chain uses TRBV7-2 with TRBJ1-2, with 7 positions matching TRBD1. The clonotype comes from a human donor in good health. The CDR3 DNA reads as TGTGCCAGCAGCTTAGCGCCGGATCTCAGGGGGGGCAACTATGGCTACACCTTC. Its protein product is CASSLAPDLRGGNYGYTF.